This T cell receptor (beta chain) came from a study of T cells in Graves' hyperthyroidism and ophthalmopathy. Of note for this clonotype: Antigen: not known.

Study-wide findings and caveats: Blood held most thyroid clonotypes expanded above 0.001 frequency.

A lack of ophthalmopathy progression within 18 months defined stable Graves' hyperthyroidism. For the diagnoses, clinical symptoms, serum thyroxine and TRAb, thyroid ultrasound and orbital computed tomography were used. There were TCR beta CDR3 regions amplified from RNA transcripts. Carried out on the TCR CDR3, a first-round RT-PCR used the HTBI primer set. Using its own MiXCR run on the multiplex PCR reads, TCRdb lists one record per CDR3 protein. The sample contains around 600,000 distinct CDR3 sequences, roughly 14% of which appear only once. Unmatched junction bases numbered 8, after V lost 3 bases and J lost 8 bases. The germline V gene encodes CDR1 DFQATT and CDR2 SNEGSKA (reference sequence). The length of the CDR3 is 14 residues.

Sequencing input: blood. The rearrangement uses TRBV20-1 and TRBJ1-2; 11 bases match TRBD1. The origin of this receptor is a woman aged 25 to 39 with Graves' hyperthyroidism. This chain's CDR3 is CSARGDRGNRGYTF. DNA for the CDR3: TGCAGTGCTAGGGGGGACAGGGGGAATCGGGGCTACACCTTC.